This T cell receptor (beta chain) was obtained from a study of T-cell memory formation after mild COVID-19. Study as a whole: Largely donor-specific sequence clusters came from a couple of donors. Findings and caveats of the study: There was a balanced CD4/CD8 profile in clones contracting day 15 to 85, and later expanders leaned CD4+. Prior to infection, memory already included some responding clones, suggesting cross-reactive memory joined.

The CDR3 is made up of 13 amino acids. The germline V and J ends were trimmed by 6 bases and 2 bases, with 9 bases remaining between them. Germline loops: CDR1 WSHSY, CDR2 SAAADI. Regarding this clonotype: Its antigen remains unknown.

Using its own MiXCR run on the 5' RACE reads, TCRdb lists one record per CDR3 protein. The data show some 320,000 distinct CDR3 sequences, with approximately 14% seen just once and about 21% held by the top ten. The source of this sequence is a man between 18 and 29 years old who had mild COVID-19 (a few samples of this study predate the infection). Cell type and time point are not known. The specimen was PBMCs or a T cell subset sorted from them (not recorded which). The chain recombines TRBV10-2 with TRBJ2-3; D gene uncertain. The DNA for the CDR3 is TGCGCCAGCAGGGCAGACAACACAGATACGCAGTATTTT. The encoded protein is CASRADNTDTQYF.